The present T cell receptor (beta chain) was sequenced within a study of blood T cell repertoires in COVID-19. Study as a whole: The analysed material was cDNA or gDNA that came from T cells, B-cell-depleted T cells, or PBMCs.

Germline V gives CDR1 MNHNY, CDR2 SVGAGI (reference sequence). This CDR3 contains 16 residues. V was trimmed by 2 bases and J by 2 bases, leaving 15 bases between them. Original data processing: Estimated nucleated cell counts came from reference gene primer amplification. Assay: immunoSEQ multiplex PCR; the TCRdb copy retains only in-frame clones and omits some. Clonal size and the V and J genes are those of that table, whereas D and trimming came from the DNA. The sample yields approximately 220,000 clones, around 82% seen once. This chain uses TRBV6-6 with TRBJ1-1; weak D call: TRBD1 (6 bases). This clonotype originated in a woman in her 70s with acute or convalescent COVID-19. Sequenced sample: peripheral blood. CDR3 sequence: CASSYRTGITNTEAFF. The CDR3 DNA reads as TGTGCCAGCAGTTACCGTACAGGGATCACAAACACTGAAGCTTTCTTT.